The T cell receptor (beta chain) described here comes from a study of T cell clones after liver transplantation. TCRdb's copy holds only in-frame clones and misses some; the assay was immunoSEQ multiplex PCR. This sample has 75,000 to 85,000 clones, with 70% to 90% found just once. The V end was cut by 3 bases, the J end by 5 bases, with 4 bases between. Germline V CDR1 and CDR2: SGHAT, FQNNGV. The CDR3 loop spans 11 amino acids. The chain joins TRBV11-2 to TRBJ2-5; D is undetermined. The sample in question was CD4+ T cells from blood, obtained at the 22-month timepoint. The source of this sequence is a human patient who received a liver transplant. These T cells may partly come from the graft donor. This CDR3 reads CASSFVETQYF. The DNA of the CDR3 is TGTGCCAGCAGCTTCGTGGAGACCCAGTACTTC.